This T cell receptor beta chain comes out of a study of blood T cell repertoires in COVID-19. TCRdb keeps only in-frame clones here, not all; method: immunoSEQ multiplex PCR. Of 200,000 to 250,000 clones listed, about nine tenths are singletons. CDR1 SNHLY and CDR2 FYNNEI come from the germline V gene. V was clipped by 7 bases and J by 2 bases; unmatched bases: 3. This CDR3 is 14 amino acids long. Sequenced: peripheral blood. The sequence was collected from a man aged 25 to 40 with COVID-19, enrolled during active disease. The chain is built from TRBV2 and TRBJ2-7; 12 nucleotides match TRBD2. CDR3 sequence reads: CASTLAGGAYEQYF. As DNA, the CDR3 is TGTGCCAGCACTCTAGCGGGGGGGGCCTACGAGCAGTACTTC.